Given below is one T cell receptor beta chain in context. This entry is derived from a study of cytomegalovirus exposure and HLA in healthy donors. About the study: Earlier work reported 95 million to 130 million unique TCR beta sequences from about 180 million T cells.

A multiplex PCR was run with 60 Vbeta primers and 13 Jbeta primers. TCRdb's table, derived via immunoSEQ multiplex PCR, lists solely in-frame clones and lacks some. The data contain around 87,000 clones, roughly 80% of them singletons. The CDR3 has 14 amino acids. The ends were cut back, 5 bases at V and 5 bases at J, with 12 bases in the middle. The germline gives CDR1 SGHTA, CDR2 FQGNSA. This clonotype originated in a girl aged 2 to 10 in good health and CMV-seropositive. The chain uses TRBV7-2 and TRBJ1-4; possible D gene TRBD1, 5 bases. The sample was PBMCs. The CDR3 DNA reads as TGTGCCAGCAGCCCCCGGACAAAAAATGAAAAACTGTTTTTT. Its protein product is CASSPRTKNEKLFF.